This is a list of T cell receptor beta chains from one sample in a study of early T cells in non-severe SARS-CoV-2 infection. TCRdb passed the 5' RACE reads through MiXCR, listing each CDR3 protein once. The sample shows approximately 40,000 distinct CDR3 sequences, about 5.7% of them seen only once. The sample was whole blood, taken at baseline. The receptor set was obtained from an adult who was a healthcare worker with PCR-confirmed SARS-CoV-2 infection or an uninfected control (not recorded which). CDR3s include the opening cysteine and the closing phenylalanine or tryptophan.

>TRBV6-1|TRBJ2-7
CASSIVGASYEQYF
>TRBV18|TRBJ2-2
CASAANKGGSGELFF
>TRBV6-6|TRBJ1-6
CASSSGQGGNSPLHF
>TRBV9|TRBJ1-2
CASSGGASGEGGYTF
>TRBV4-3|TRBJ1-3
CASSQDNLRGQRNTIYF
>TRBV20-1|TRBJ2-7
CSAGGQVPGEQYF
>TRBV4-1|TRBJ1-2
CASSQEWGEYGYTF
>TRBV4-1|TRBJ2-3
CASSKTSGSEDTQYF
>TRBV4-2|TRBJ1-1
CASSARNDAFF
>TRBV11-2|TRBJ2-4
CASSLRPGGLQEIQYF
>TRBV24-1|TRBJ2-1
CATSDPSRGGDEQFF
>TRBV29-1|TRBJ2-1
CSEARGNEQFF
>TRBV4-3|TRBJ2-7
CASSQSYRTSDDYEQYF
>TRBV9|TRBJ1-1
CASSYWGDTEAFF
>TRBV4-1|TRBJ1-4
CASSPYRDINEKLFF
>TRBV2|TRBJ2-7
CASSEFLPPYEQYF
>TRBV20-1|TRBJ1-2
CGAQTFGLGYTF
>TRBV4-2|TRBJ2-2
CASSQGSTNTGELFF
>TRBV7-6|TRBJ2-2
CASSLAPRGGTGELFF
>TRBV5-1|TRBJ2-1
CASSPGGGLDPYNEQFF
>TRBV4-3|TRBJ1-2
CASSQDGEVAYGYTF
>TRBV15|TRBJ2-5
CATSMSRETQYF
>TRBV7-2|TRBJ2-1
CASSLAPERSYNEQFF
>TRBV11-2|TRBJ2-5
CASSILLFQTQYF
>TRBV9|TRBJ2-1
CASSPRDSYNEQFF
>TRBV27|TRBJ1-6
CASKNGRRDRGAYNSPLHF
>TRBV2|TRBJ2-1
CASRGQGANEQFF
>TRBV7-9|TRBJ1-1
CASSFVTGAGEAFF
>TRBV19|TRBJ1-2
CATSEAGGPYGYTF
>TRBV4-2|TRBJ2-1
CASSQAYNEQFF
>TRBV7-2|TRBJ2-1
CASSLSPAVEQFF
>TRBV28|TRBJ1-5
CASSSPGMPQHF
>TRBV18|TRBJ2-3
CASSPQGTDTQYF
>TRBV4-3|TRBJ1-1
CASSQEKRGGNTEAFF
>TRBV20-1|TRBJ1-1
CSAQTDGGAEAFF
>TRBV2|TRBJ1-5
CASSKTRSNQPQHF
>TRBV6-1|TRBJ1-6
CATSDRALNSPLHF
>TRBV11-2|TRBJ1-1
CASSLGPNTEAFF
>TRBV5-6|TRBJ2-7
CASSWTYEQYF
>TRBV7-8|TRBJ1-5
CASSDNLIGNQPQHF
>TRBV9|TRBJ2-7
CASSASDRISYEQYF
>TRBV6-5|TRBJ2-7
CASSLRTSGGRIYF
>TRBV14|TRBJ2-3
CASSSTGDTQYF
>TRBV2|TRBJ2-7
CASSGHYEQYF
>TRBV11-2|TRBJ2-1
CASSLAGDRNEQFF
>TRBV12-3/TRBV12-4|TRBJ2-1
CASSPARPDYNEQFF
>TRBV20-1|TRBJ2-4
CSADGTAIIAKNIQYF
>TRBV12-3/TRBV12-4|TRBJ1-3
CASSLRGGTSRSGNTIYF
>TRBV6-2/TRBV6-3|TRBJ2-5
CASSEPTGGMETQYF
>TRBV7-6|TRBJ2-3
CASSLGAGSSTDTQYF
>TRBV27|TRBJ1-6
CASSQRDRGSPLHF
>TRBV25-1|TRBJ2-1
CASMAPMRTDNEQFF
>TRBV11-1|TRBJ2-7
CASSLIAGGNEQYF
>TRBV5-4|TRBJ1-2
CASSFIGDGGYTF